Below, 23 T cell receptor beta chains from the same sample are listed, as sequenced in a study of vaccination effects on CD4 cells after COVID-19. Assay: immunoSEQ multiplex PCR; the TCRdb copy retains only in-frame clones and omits some. The repertoire holds about 72,000 clones, with about 81% as singletons. For these TCRs, the target antigens are not known. Within the ViraFEST assay, antigen-specific CD4+ T cells underwent expansion with viral peptide pools prior to sequencing. Following culture for roughly 10 days, CD4+ T cells were isolated. Two doses of either BNT162b2 or mRNA-1273 were given to each participant. The sample was CD4+ T cells from PBMCs cultured with HCoV-229E spike peptides, taken after COVID-19 vaccination. The receptors derive from a human donor who received a COVID-19 vaccine.

V is TRBV19 and J is TRBJ1-5, with D hard to call. Germline assignment: CDR1 LNHDA and CDR2 SQIVND (reference sequence). V was clipped by 11 bases and J by 3 bases, with 14 bases between them. CDR3 length: 13 residues. The CDR3 region is CASSSPANQPQHF. The DNA for the CDR3 is TGTGCCTCCAGTTCCCCCGCCAATCAGCCCCAGCATTTT.

This rearrangement joins TRBV7-2 to TRBJ2-5, with D uncertain. The CDR3 contains 14 residues. The germline CDR1 and CDR2 sequences are SGHTA and FQGNSA. Trimming removed 2 bases at V and 7 bases at J, with 14 bases between. The DNA for the CDR3 is TGTGCCAGCAGCTTACGAGCTGGAGAAGGGACCCAGTACTTC. Amino acid sequence: CASSLRAGEGTQYF.

The chain employs TRBV7-9 and TRBJ1-2; weak D call: TRBD1 (6 bases). CDR1 SEHNR and CDR2 FQNEAQ come from the germline V gene (reference sequence). V was trimmed by 4 bases and J by 7 bases, leaving 19 bases between them. This CDR3 has 15 amino acids. This chain's CDR3 is CASSSRQETSVGYTF. As DNA, the CDR3 is TGTGCCAGCAGCTCGCGACAGGAAACCAGCGTTGGCTACACCTTC.

The sample holds a few counts of this clone. The J gene is TRBJ2-1, the V gene TRBV5-6; possibly TRBD2 for D (6 bases). This CDR3 comprises 13 residues. Germline CDR1 SGHDT, CDR2 YYEEEE. Trimming shortened V by 0 bases and J by 12 bases, and 13 bases separated the two germline ends. CDR3 residues: CASSLETGGVQFF. In nucleotides, the CDR3 is TGTGCCAGCAGCTTGGAGACCGGAGGGGTGCAGTTCTTC.

The chain carries TRBV12-3 or TRBV12-4 and TRBJ1-5; D unclear. V was clipped by 3 bases and J by 7 bases, with 10 bases between them. The CDR3 loop spans 13 amino acids. The DNA of the CDR3 is TGTGCCAGCAGTTTTAGGATTTTGCAGCCCCAGCATTTT. Translating gives CASSFRILQPQHF.

This clone was observed a few times. This chain links TRBV25-1 with TRBJ2-3; D remains ambiguous. The ends were cut back, 2 bases at V and 6 bases at J, with 15 bases in the middle. Germline CDR1 MGHDK, CDR2 SYGVNS. The CDR3 has 15 residues. The CDR3 is CASSEVGSLGDTQYF. CDR3 sequence (DNA): TGTGCCAGCAGTGAAGTAGGTTCCCTGGGGGATACGCAGTATTTT.

The chain joins TRBV7-2 to TRBJ1-4; maybe TRBD1 (5 bases). The ends were cut back, 0 bases at V and 8 bases at J, with 10 bases in the middle. The CDR3 has 14 amino acids. In germline, CDR1 is SGHTA, CDR2 FQGNSA. CDR3 amino acids: CASSLAGTGEKLFF. CDR3 DNA sequence: TGTGCCAGCAGCTTAGCGGGGACGGGAGAAAAACTGTTTTTT.

This clone was seen more than once but under ten times. The chain is built from TRBV20-1 and TRBJ2-4, with D possibly being TRBD1 (5 bases). V was cut by 3 bases and J by 11 bases, with 11 bases left in between. Germline values: CDR1 DFQATT, CDR2 SNEGSKA (reference sequence). This CDR3 spans 11 amino acids. CDR3 in amino acids: CSARNGHFQYF. CDR3 DNA sequence: TGCAGTGCTAGGAATGGACATTTTCAGTACTTC.

The genes are TRBV3-1 (or the pseudogene TRBV3-2) and TRBJ2-5; 12 bases are shared with TRBD2. Germline V gene data show CDR1 as LGHDT and CDR2 as YNNKEL (reference sequence). The CDR3 sequence is 18 residues long. Losses at the gene ends were 8 bases for V and 4 bases for J; bases not matched to a gene: 17. Written as DNA, the CDR3 is TGTGCCAGCTGTCGTAGCAGGTCTAGCGGGGGGGTGGGAGAGACCCAGTACTTC. Translating gives CASCRSRSSGGVGETQYF.

The chain combines TRBV4-1 with TRBJ2-1; D may be TRBD2 (5 bases). The CDR3 runs 13 residues. V gave up 1 base and J gave up 7 bases, with 8 bases separating them. Looked up from germline, CDR1 is MGHRA and CDR2 is YSYEKL. CDR3 sequence reads: CASSQVALNEQFF. CDR3 coding DNA: TGCGCCAGCAGCCAAGTAGCGCTGAATGAGCAGTTCTTC.

This clone was picked up one time. The CDR3 spells CASSPSGTGNYEQYV. DNA for the CDR3: TGTGCCAGCAGCCCCTCCGGGACAGGTAACTACGAGCAGTACGTC. V usage is TRBV6-5 and J usage is TRBJ2-7; 8 bases agree with TRBD1. This CDR3 contains 15 residues. Losses at the gene ends were 6 bases for V and 3 bases for J; bases not matched to a gene: 10. The V gene's germline CDR1 is MNHEY and CDR2 SVGAGI.

This rearrangement joins TRBV29-1 to TRBJ2-3, with D unresolved. Germline-derived CDR1 and CDR2 are SQVTM and ANQGSEA. This CDR3 has 14 residues. V dropped 4 bases and J dropped 1 base, with 12 bases sitting between them. CDR3 in amino acids: CSVVEFLGTDTQYF. The CDR3 DNA reads TGCAGCGTTGTGGAATTTCTCGGCACAGATACGCAGTATTTT.

The V call is TRBV5-6, the J call TRBJ2-5; perhaps TRBD1 as D (6 bases). The CDR3 has 14 residues. The germline V gene has CDR1 SGHDT and CDR2 YYEEEE. The V gene lost 3 bases and the J gene lost 1 base, with 10 bases spanning the gap. This CDR3 reads CASSSTGFQETQYF. The CDR3 bases are TGTGCCAGCAGCTCTACAGGGTTCCAAGAGACCCAGTACTTC.

This clone was detected only once. The chain employs TRBV10-1 and TRBJ2-2; D possibly corresponds to TRBD2 (6 bases). Germline loops: CDR1 WNHNN, CDR2 SYGVQD (reference sequence). Trimming removed 3 bases at V and 6 bases at J, with 14 bases between. CDR3 length equals 15 residues. In nucleotides, the CDR3 is TGCGCCAGCAGTGATGCGGGGTTACGGTCCGGGGAGCTGTTTTTT. Amino acids: CASSDAGLRSGELFF.

V gene TRBV2 combines with J gene TRBJ2-2; D might be TRBD2 (6 bases). V lost 5 bases and J lost 8, with 15 bases in between. Germline values: CDR1 SNHLY, CDR2 FYNNEI. The length of the CDR3 is 14 residues. The CDR3 region has the DNA TGTGCCAGCAGTTCCAATAGCGGATGGGGGGAGCTGTTTTTT. Protein: CASSSNSGWGELFF.

V is TRBV6-5 and J is TRBJ2-5, with D possibly matching TRBD2 (7 bases). CDR3 size: 16 residues. V was shortened by 4 bases and J by 4 bases, with 19 bases between the two germline ends. Germline V CDR1 and CDR2: MNHEY, SVGAGI. This CDR3 is CASSWGTGGSGETQYF. The CDR3, as DNA: TGTGCCAGCAGTTGGGGGACGGGGGGCAGTGGAGAGACCCAGTACTTC.

The rearrangement links TRBV2 to TRBJ2-2, with a possible D match to TRBD2 (6 bases). Germline CDR1 is SNHLY and CDR2 is FYNNEI. Trimming cost V 5 bases and J 7 bases, with 14 bases left between them. The CDR3 consists of 14 residues. The CDR3 loop is CASSSWTKGGELFF. In DNA form, the CDR3 reads TGTGCCAGCAGTTCCTGGACTAAAGGCGGGGAGCTGTTTTTT. Combining the CDR3 with reference TRBV2 and TRBJ2-2 gives the whole variable domain EPEVTQTPSHQVTQMGQEVILRCVPISNHLYFYWYRQILGQKVEFLVSFYNNEISEKSEIFDDQFSVERPDGSNFTLKIRSTKLEDSAMYFCASSSWTKGGELFFGEGSRLTVL.

The chain combines TRBV21-1 with TRBJ2-5; the D call of TRBD2 is as the table states it, not checked on the DNA. TRBV21-1 corresponds to a pseudogene. The CDR3 sequence is 18 residues long. The DNA of the CDR3 is TGTGCCAGCAGCAAACCTGTGAGGGGGCCTAGCGGGAAGAGAACCCAGTACTTC. Amino acids: CASSKPVRGPSGKRTQYF.

The V call is TRBV30, the J call TRBJ2-3; TRBD2 might be the D (5 bases). Germline-derived CDR1 and CDR2 are GTSNPN and SVGIG (reference sequence). The CDR3 length is 15 residues. V was clipped by 0 bases and J by 3 bases, with 13 bases between them. The CDR3 bases are TGTGCCTGGAGTGTTGGTGGGAAGCGGACAGATACGCAGTATTTT. Its protein product is CAWSVGGKRTDTQYF.

This clone was observed once. This rearrangement joins TRBV28 to TRBJ1-5; D unclear. V lost 1 base and J 3 bases, leaving 10 bases between the germline ends. Germline-derived CDR1 and CDR2 are MDHEN and SYDVKM. This CDR3 has 15 amino acids. The CDR3 DNA reads TGTGCCAGCAGTTTATTGGGCAGAAACAATCAGCCCCAGCATTTT. It specifies CASSLLGRNNQPQHF.

V gene TRBV24-1 combines with J gene TRBJ2-5; 8 nucleotides line up with TRBD2. Per germline, CDR1 KGHDR and CDR2 SFDVKD. V lost 4 bases and J lost 4; bases outside the gene matches: 10. This CDR3 spans 16 amino acids. The CDR3 sequence: CATSDPNTGLAETQYF. The CDR3 nucleotides are TGTGCCACCAGTGACCCAAACACTGGACTAGCAGAGACCCAGTACTTC.

The chain combines TRBV18 with TRBJ2-7; D may correspond to TRBD1 or TRBD2 (5 bases each). Trimming took off 2 bases at V and 0 bases at J, with 11 bases between the two ends. CDR3 size: 15 residues. Germline assignment: CDR1 KGHSH and CDR2 LQKENI. In DNA, the CDR3 is TGTGCCAGCTCACCAGCCTCAGGGAGCTCCTACGAGCAGTACGTC. This translates into CASSPASGSSYEQYV.

The chain joins TRBV18 to TRBJ1-1, with D unresolved. The CDR3 spans 16 residues. Between the trimmed V and J ends, which lost 0 bases and 5 bases, there was a span of 16 bases. Per germline, CDR1 KGHSH and CDR2 LQKENI. The CDR3 DNA reads as TGTGCCAGCTCACCACCGAACTCCGCCTCGGAGACTGAAGCTTTCTTT. As protein: CASSPPNSASETEAFF. The full variable domain, its missing parts supplied by reference TRBV18 and TRBJ1-1, is NAGVMQNPRHLVRRRGQEARLRCSPMKGHSHVYWYRQLPEEGLKFMVYLQKENIIDESGMPKERFSAEFPKEGPSILRIQQVVRGDSAAYFCASSPPNSASETEAFFGQGTRLTVV.